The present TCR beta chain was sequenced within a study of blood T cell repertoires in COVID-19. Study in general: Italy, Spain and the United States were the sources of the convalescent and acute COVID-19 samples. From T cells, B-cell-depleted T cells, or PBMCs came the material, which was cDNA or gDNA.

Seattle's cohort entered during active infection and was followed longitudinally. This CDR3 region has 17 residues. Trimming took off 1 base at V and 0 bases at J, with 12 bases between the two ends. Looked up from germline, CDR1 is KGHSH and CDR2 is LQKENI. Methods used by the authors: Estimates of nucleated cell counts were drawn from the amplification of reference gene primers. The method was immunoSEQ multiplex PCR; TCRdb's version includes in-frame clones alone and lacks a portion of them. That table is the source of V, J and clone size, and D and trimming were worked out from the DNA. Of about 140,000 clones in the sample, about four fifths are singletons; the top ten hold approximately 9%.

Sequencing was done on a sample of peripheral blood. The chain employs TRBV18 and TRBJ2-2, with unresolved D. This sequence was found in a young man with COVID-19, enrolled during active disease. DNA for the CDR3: TGTGCCAGCTCACCACGGTCGATCACTTCGAACACCGGGGAGCTGTTTTTT. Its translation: CASSPRSITSNTGELFF.